Listed here are 21 T cell receptor beta chains from one sample, sequenced in a study of brain T cells in children with intractable seizures. The time point denotes: blood from clinic visit 5 months post-surgery; TSC patient then seizure free. Measured with immunoSEQ multiplex PCR; TCRdb has only the in-frame clones, and not every one. The repertoire holds about 340,000 clones, with more than 85% as singletons. Here the sequenced sample was peripheral blood, taken approximately 5 months after surgery. The receptors come from a boy under two years old with tuberous sclerosis and intractable seizures.

This clone was seen only once. The chain employs TRBV7-8 and TRBJ2-2; TRBD2 matches 9 bases. The CDR3 spans 15 residues. The junction had 5 bases not matched to a gene; V was cut back by 5 bases and J by 4 bases. The germline gives CDR1 SGHVS, CDR2 FQNEAQ. The CDR3 loop is CASSQGLALTGELFF. In DNA, the CDR3 is TGTGCCAGCAGCCAAGGACTAGCGCTCACCGGGGAGCTGTTTTTT.

The gene calls are TRBV6-5 and TRBJ2-3, with 9 bases identical to TRBD2. Per germline, CDR1 MNHEY and CDR2 SVGAGI. Trimming took 4 bases from V and 5 from J; bases not matched to a gene: 4. The CDR3 is 14 amino acids. This CDR3 is CASSFSGSVDTQYF. For the CDR3, the DNA is TGTGCCAGCAGTTTTAGCGGGAGTGTAGATACGCAGTATTTT.

The rearrangement links TRBV10-2 to TRBJ2-2; TRBD2 is a possible D gene (5 bases). The CDR3 loop spans 17 amino acids. V lost 0 bases to trimming and J lost 1 base, with 12 bases between them. CDR1 is WSHSY and CDR2 is SAAADI in the germline V gene. Written as DNA, the CDR3 is TGCGCCAGCAGTGAGTCTTTAGGAGGTTTGAACACCGGGGAGCTGTTTTTT. This gives the protein CASSESLGGLNTGELFF.

The V gene is TRBV5-5, the J gene TRBJ2-3; tentatively, D is TRBD1 or TRBD2 (5 bases each). The CDR3 is 14 amino acids. The germline V gene has CDR1 SGHKS and CDR2 YYEKEE (reference sequence). Trimming pared 4 bases from V and 3 bases from J, leaving 12 bases between. The CDR3 spells CASSPGTRTDTQYF. The CDR3 bases are TGTGCCAGCAGCCCCGGGACGAGGACAGATACGCAGTATTTT.

This chain uses TRBV7-2 with TRBJ2-1; TRBD2 agrees at 10 bases. The trim removed 4 bases at V and 0 bases at J, leaving 6 bases unmatched. CDR3 length: 17 amino acids. The germline CDR1 and CDR2 sequences are SGHTA and FQGNSA. CDR3 bases: TGTGCCAGCAGCTCCCAGCGGGGGGGGAGCTCCTACAATGAGCAGTTCTTC. Residues: CASSSQRGGSSYNEQFF.

The chain joins TRBV7-9 to TRBJ2-5; 8 bases are a match to TRBD1. The ends lost 7 bases at V and 3 bases at J; junction bases unmatched: 13. The CDR3 sequence is 16 residues long. The germline V gene has CDR1 SEHNR and CDR2 FQNEAQ (reference sequence). CDR3 loop: CASTLIQETGEETQYF. The CDR3 DNA sequence: TGTGCCAGCACCTTGATTCAGGAGACAGGGGAAGAGACCCAGTACTTC.

The chain couples TRBV18 to TRBJ1-1; the D is unclear. The CDR3 length is 14 residues. Germline V CDR1 and CDR2: KGHSH, LQKENI. The ends were cut back, 2 bases at V and 0 bases at J, with 7 bases in the middle. The CDR3 DNA reads TGTGCCAGCTCACCAGACGGAATGAACACTGAAGCTTTCTTT. It translates to CASSPDGMNTEAFF. The variable domain in full, completed from reference TRBV18 and TRBJ1-1, reads NAGVMQNPRHLVRRRGQEARLRCSPMKGHSHVYWYRQLPEEGLKFMVYLQKENIIDESGMPKERFSAEFPKEGPSILRIQQVVRGDSAAYFCASSPDGMNTEAFFGQGTRLTVV.

The V and J genes are TRBV29-1 and TRBJ2-7; D not resolved. V lost 4 bases and J lost 3, with 13 bases in between. The CDR3 runs 13 residues. CDR1 SQVTM and CDR2 ANQGSEA come from the germline V gene. The CDR3 nucleotides are TGCAGCGTTGTGAAGACGGATAGCTACGAGCAGTACTTC. Protein product: CSVVKTDSYEQYF.

The chain recombines TRBV27 with TRBJ1-5; D uncertain. Germline V CDR1 and CDR2: MNHEY, SMNVEV (reference sequence). This CDR3 region has 13 residues. V lost 2 bases to trimming and J lost 7 bases, with 9 bases between them. CDR3 sequence: CASSLRMGQPQHF. CDR3 coding DNA: TGTGCCAGCAGTTTAAGGATGGGCCAGCCCCAGCATTTT.

The chain couples TRBV7-2 to TRBJ2-7, with TRBD2 matching over 11 bases. The CDR3 spans 15 residues. Germline V lookup: CDR1 SGHTA, CDR2 FQGNSA. Trimming at V came to 5 bases and at J to 5 bases, leaving 8 bases not matched to a gene. CDR3 loop: CASSTSSGGNHEQYF. The CDR3 DNA follows: TGTGCCAGCAGCACCTCTAGCGGGGGGAACCACGAGCAGTACTTC.

This chain joins TRBV24-1 and TRBJ2-2; D not certain. The CDR3 loop spans 13 amino acids. Germline values: CDR1 KGHDR, CDR2 SFDVKD. V was clipped by 7 bases and J by 5 bases, with 10 bases between them. CDR3 bases: TGTGCCACCAGCAATAAAGCGACCGGGGAGCTGTTTTTT. Amino acids: CATSNKATGELFF.

The rearrangement links TRBV2 to TRBJ2-7; D is unresolved. Trimming took off 6 bases at V and 2 bases at J, with 8 bases between the two ends. CDR3 length: 12 amino acids. Per germline, CDR1 SNHLY and CDR2 FYNNEI. This CDR3 reads CASRADTYEQYF. CDR3 coding DNA: TGTGCCAGCAGGGCAGACACCTACGAGCAGTACTTC.

This chain joins TRBV30 and TRBJ2-5, with 9 bases aligning to TRBD2. Looked up from germline, CDR1 is GTSNPN and CDR2 is SVGIG (reference sequence). The V segment lost 2 bases and the J segment 1 base; nucleotides outside the gene matches: 14. The CDR3 covers 18 residues. CDR3 in amino acids: CAWSPPVISGGLQETQYF. The CDR3 DNA follows: TGTGCCTGGAGTCCCCCGGTGATTAGCGGGGGACTCCAAGAGACCCAGTACTTC.

The CDR3 DNA follows: TGTGCCAGCAGTTACTCGGGCCCAGGTAATGAGCAGTTCTTC. Translated: CASSYSGPGNEQFF. This rearrangement joins TRBV6-2 or TRBV6-3 to TRBJ2-1, with D unresolved. The CDR3 totals 14 residues. Germline V CDR1 and CDR2: MNHEY, SVGEGT. V dropped 0 bases and J dropped 7 bases, with 10 bases sitting between them.

The chain employs TRBV12-1 and TRBJ2-3; TRBD2, as called in the table, went unchecked against the DNA. TRBV12-1 constitutes a pseudogene. The CDR3 is 19 amino acids. CDR3 in DNA: TGTGCCAGCAGCCCGGTCGTCCAGCGGGGGGCCTCTAGCACAGATACGCAGTATTTT. It translates to CASSPVVQRGASSTDTQYF.

The chain is built from TRBV15 and TRBJ1-6, with a tentative D call TRBD1 (6 bases). V lost 2 bases and J 10 bases, leaving 12 bases between the germline ends. Germline V lookup: CDR1 LNHNV, CDR2 YYDKDF (reference sequence). The CDR3 contains 14 residues. The CDR3 spells CATSRNNRDSPLHF. CDR3 nucleotide sequence: TGTGCCACCAGCAGAAACAACAGGGACTCACCCCTCCACTTT. The full variable domain, completed using reference TRBV15 and TRBJ1-6, is DAMVIQNPRYQVTQFGKPVTLSCSQTLNHNVMYWYQQKSSQAPKLLFHYYDKDFNNEADTPDNFQSRRPNTSFCFLDIRSPGLGDTAMYLCATSRNNRDSPLHFGNGTRLTVT.

The chain uses TRBV28 and TRBJ1-4, with D perhaps matching TRBD1 (5 bases). The germline CDR1 and CDR2 sequences are MDHEN and SYDVKM. The CDR3 loop spans 16 amino acids. Trimming shortened V by 2 bases and J by 5 bases, and 15 bases separated the two germline ends. CDR3 nucleotides: TGTGCCAGCAGTTTAAGAGGGGAGATATCGAATGAAAAACTGTTTTTT. Amino acid sequence: CASSLRGEISNEKLFF.

V is TRBV7-9 and J is TRBJ2-4, with 8 bases fitting TRBD2. The CDR3 consists of 13 residues. Per germline, CDR1 SEHNR and CDR2 FQNEAQ (reference sequence). Losses at the gene ends were 5 bases for V and 3 bases for J; bases not matched to a gene: 0. The CDR3 nucleotides read TGTGCCAGCAGCGCGGGGGGCAAAAACATTCAGTACTTC. It encodes CASSAGGKNIQYF.

V gene TRBV3-1 (or the pseudogene TRBV3-2) combines with J gene TRBJ1-6; D ambiguous. With 0 bases removed from V and 13 bases from J, the gap between germline ends came to 10 bases. Germline assignment: CDR1 LGHDT and CDR2 YNNKEL (reference sequence). This CDR3 contains 13 residues. The CDR3 is CASSQDYPGPLHF. CDR3 sequence (DNA): TGTGCCAGCAGCCAAGATTATCCTGGTCCCCTCCACTTT.

This clone has just one count. The chain has TRBV5-1 and TRBJ2-5, with TRBD1 matching 7 bases. The CDR3 covers 17 residues. J was trimmed by 7 bases and V by 4 bases; bases with no gene match: 19. CDR1 is SGHRS and CDR2 is YFSETQ in the germline V gene. The chain's CDR3 is CASSPPIRDSRRMTQYF. Here the CDR3 DNA reads TGCGCCAGCAGCCCCCCCATCCGGGACAGTCGAAGAATGACCCAGTACTTC.

The J gene is TRBJ2-7, the V gene TRBV19; D might be TRBD1 or TRBD2, each matching 5 bases. Germline assignment: CDR1 LNHDA and CDR2 SQIVND (reference sequence). V was trimmed by 2 bases and J by 1 base, leaving 12 bases between them. The CDR3 length is 15 residues. CDR3 residues: CASSISGTDSYEQYF. Here the CDR3 DNA reads TGTGCCAGTAGTATATCCGGGACCGATTCCTACGAGCAGTACTTC.